This TCR beta chain emerged from a study of monozygotic twins with cystic fibrosis. Study-level findings and limits: Nucleotide-identical clonotype sharing was significantly higher within monozygotic CF twin pairs than between unrelated CF individuals.

Assay: immunoSEQ multiplex PCR; the TCRdb copy retains only in-frame clones and omits some. Of some 11,000 clones listed, roughly 95% are singletons. The V segment lost 6 bases and the J segment 8 bases; nucleotides outside the gene matches: 10. The germline CDR1 and CDR2 sequences are SGHVS and FNYEAQ. The CDR3 loop spans 15 amino acids. About this clone itself: Its antigen is not known.

The TCR originated in a boy between 10 and 17 years old with cystic fibrosis. The specimen sequenced was blood. The gene calls are TRBV7-6 and TRBJ1-6; 7 bases are shared with TRBD1. The CDR3 DNA sequence: TGTGCCAGCAGTTCCGATCAGGGGGGGGATTCACCCCTCCACTTT. Its protein product is CASSSDQGGDSPLHF.